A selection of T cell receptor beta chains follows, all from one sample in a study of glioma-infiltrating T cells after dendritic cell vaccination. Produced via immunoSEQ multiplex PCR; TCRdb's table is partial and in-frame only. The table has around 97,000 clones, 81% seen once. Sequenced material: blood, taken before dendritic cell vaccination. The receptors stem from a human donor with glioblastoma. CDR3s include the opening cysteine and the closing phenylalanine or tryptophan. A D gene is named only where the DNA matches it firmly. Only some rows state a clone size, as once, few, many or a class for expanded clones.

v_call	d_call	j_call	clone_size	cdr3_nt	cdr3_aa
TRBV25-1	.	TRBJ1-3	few	TGTGCCACCGCAGGGATAAGCTCTGGAAACACCATATATTTT	CATAGISSGNTIYF
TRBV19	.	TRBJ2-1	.	TGTGCCAGTAGGACCTGGGGGGATGAGCAGTTCTTC	CASRTWGDEQFF
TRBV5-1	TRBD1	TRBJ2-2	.	TGCGCCAGCAGCTTGGGGGGACAGGTCGGCGGGGAGCTGTTTTTT	CASSLGGQVGGELFF
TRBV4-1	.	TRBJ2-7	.	TGCGCCAGCAGCCAAGGACTAGATCGCGACGAGCAGTACTTC	CASSQGLDRDEQYF
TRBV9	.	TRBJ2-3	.	TGTGCCAGCAGCGTAGTGGGCGGGGAAACAGATACGCAGTATTTT	CASSVVGGETDTQYF
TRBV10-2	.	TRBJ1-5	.	TGCGCCAGCAGTCCCGGACAATCTCAGCCCCAGCATTTT	CASSPGQSQPQHF
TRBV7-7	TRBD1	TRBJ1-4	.	TGTGCTAGCAGCCCAGGACAGGACGAAAAACTGTTTTTT	CASSPGQDEKLFF
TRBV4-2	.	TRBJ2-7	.	TGTGCCAGCGGGGGACTCAGCTACGAGCAGTACTTC	CASGGLSYEQYF
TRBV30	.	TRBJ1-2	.	TGTGCCTGGAGTGATGCCAGGGTGAGTGGCTACACCTTC	CAWSDARVSGYTF
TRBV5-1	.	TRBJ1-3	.	TGCGCCAGCAGACCACAGACAGCTTACTCTGGAAACACCATATATTTT	CASRPQTAYSGNTIYF
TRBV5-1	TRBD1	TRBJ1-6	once	TGCGCCAGCAGCCCCCGGACAGGGAGAGAGGGTAATTCACCCCTCCACTTT	CASSPRTGREGNSPLHF
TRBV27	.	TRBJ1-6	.	TGTGCCAGCAGTTTATCGGGCGTACGAAATTCACCCCTCCACTTT	CASSLSGVRNSPLHF
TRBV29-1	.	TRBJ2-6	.	TGCAGCGCCCAAGCGTGGGACATTTACTCTGGGGCCAACGTCCTGACTTTC	CSAQAWDIYSGANVLTF
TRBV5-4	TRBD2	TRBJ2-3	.	TGTGCCACCCGATTAGCGGGGGGGCAGACAGATACGCAGTATTTT	CATRLAGGQTDTQYF
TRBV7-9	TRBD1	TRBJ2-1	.	TGTGCCAGCAGCTTAGGACAGGGGTCATACAGCTCCTACAATGAGCAGTTCTTC	CASSLGQGSYSSYNEQFF
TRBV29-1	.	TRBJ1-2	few	TGCAGCGCAGGACAGCCTAGGGATGGCTACACCTTC	CSAGQPRDGYTF
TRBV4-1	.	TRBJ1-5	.	TGCGCCAGCAGCCAAGATGGAGGACGCGGGGGGAATCAGCCCCAGCATTTT	CASSQDGGRGGNQPQHF
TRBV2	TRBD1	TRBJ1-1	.	TGTGCCAGCAAGAGGGGGCAGGAGACTGAAGCTTTCTTT	CASKRGQETEAFF
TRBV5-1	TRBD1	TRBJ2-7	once	TGCGCCAGCAGCTTGAATACAGGGGTGTCCTACGAGCAGTACTTC	CASSLNTGVSYEQYF
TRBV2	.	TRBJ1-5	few	TGTGCCAGCAGTGACAGTTATAGCAATCAGCCCCAGCATTTT	CASSDSYSNQPQHF
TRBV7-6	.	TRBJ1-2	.	TGTGCCAGCAGCTCGTGGGGGGGACCAAGATATGGCTACCCCTTC	CASSSWGGPRYGYPF
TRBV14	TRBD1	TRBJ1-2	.	TGTGCCAGCAGCCAAGAGGACAGGCAAAACTATGGCTACACCTTC	CASSQEDRQNYGYTF
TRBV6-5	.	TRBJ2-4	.	TGTGCCAGCAACCCTAAAGCCAAAAACATTCAGTACTTC	CASNPKAKNIQYF
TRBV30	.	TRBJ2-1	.	TGTGCCTGGAGCGAATCCAAGGACACTGAGCAGTTCTTC	CAWSESKDTEQFF